Each of the 5 T cell receptor beta chains below was sequenced from the same sample in a study of blood T cell repertoires in COVID-19. Produced via immunoSEQ multiplex PCR; TCRdb's table is partial and in-frame only. The repertoire holds some 200,000 clones, with roughly 90% as singletons. The sequenced material came from PBMCs or T cells enriched from blood (not recorded which). Source of these receptors: a man aged 18 to 30 with acute COVID-19.

This chain uses TRBV5-4 with TRBJ2-2; the match to TRBD1 covers 8 bases. The CDR3 has 16 residues. J was trimmed by 3 bases and V by 0 bases; bases with no gene match: 4. CDR1 is SGHNT and CDR2 is YYREEE in the germline V gene (reference sequence). CDR3 coding DNA: TGTGCCAGCAGCTTGGGCGGACAGGGTCACACCGGGGAGCTGTTTTTT. It codes for CASSLGGQGHTGELFF.

The chain employs TRBV7-3 and TRBJ1-2; 10 nucleotides align to TRBD1. This CDR3 spans 14 amino acids. Per the germline V gene, CDR1 is SGHTA and CDR2 is FQGTGA. V shed 5 bases and J 8 bases; nucleotides not matched to a gene: 8. The CDR3 bases are TGTGCCAGCAGCCGAGGTGACAGGGGGCAGGGCTACACCTTC. Translated, it gives CASSRGDRGQGYTF.

This chain links TRBV18 with TRBJ2-1; weak D call: TRBD1 (5 bases). Trimming cost V 6 bases and J 3 bases, with 15 bases left between them. The CDR3 is 15 amino acids. Germline V gives CDR1 KGHSH, CDR2 LQKENI. Here the CDR3 DNA reads TGTGCCAGCTCCTCACAGGAACCCCGCTACAATGAGCAGTTCTTC. Translating it yields CASSSQEPRYNEQFF.

The genes are TRBV19 and TRBJ2-7, with 11 nucleotides matching TRBD2. This CDR3 comprises 17 residues. V lost 2 bases, J lost 1 base, and 7 bases stayed unmatched. Germline CDR1 LNHDA, CDR2 SQIVND (reference sequence). For the CDR3, the DNA is TGTGCCAGTAGTATACAACCTGGGACTAGCGGTTCCTACGAGCAGTACTTC. It codes for CASSIQPGTSGSYEQYF.

The CDR3 loop reads CASSLALTSGRAGETQYF. DNA of the CDR3: TGTGCCAGCAGCTTAGCCCTAACTAGCGGGAGGGCCGGAGAGACCCAGTACTTC. V usage is TRBV7-6 and J usage is TRBJ2-5, with 13 positions matching TRBD2. CDR1 is SGHVS and CDR2 is FNYEAQ in the germline V gene. Trimming removed 0 bases from V and 4 bases from J; junction bases left unmatched: 8. This CDR3 comprises 18 residues.